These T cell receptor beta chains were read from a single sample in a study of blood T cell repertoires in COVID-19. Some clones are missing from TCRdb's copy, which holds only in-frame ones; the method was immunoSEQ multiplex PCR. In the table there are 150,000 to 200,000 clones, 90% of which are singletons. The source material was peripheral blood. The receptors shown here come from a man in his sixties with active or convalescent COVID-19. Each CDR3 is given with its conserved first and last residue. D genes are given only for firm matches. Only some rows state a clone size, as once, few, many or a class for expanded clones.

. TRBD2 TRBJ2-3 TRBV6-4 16 CASSDGAGGPTDTQYF TGTGCCAGCAGTGACGGAGCGGGGGGACCCACAGATACGCAGTATTTT
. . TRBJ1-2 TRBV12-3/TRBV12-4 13 CASSLALRDGYTF TGTGCCAGCAGTTTAGCGCTACGGGATGGCTACACCTTC
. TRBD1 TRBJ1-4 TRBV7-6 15 CASSLSGTDYRKLFF TGTGCCAGCAGCTTATCCGGGACAGACTACCGAAAACTGTTTTTT
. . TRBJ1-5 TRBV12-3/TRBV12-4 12 CASSFGPEPQHF TGTGCCAGCAGTTTCGGTCCGGAGCCCCAGCATTTT
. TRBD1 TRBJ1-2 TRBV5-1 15 CASSSGDRGNYGYTF TGCGCCAGCAGCTCGGGGGACAGGGGCAACTATGGCTACACCTTC
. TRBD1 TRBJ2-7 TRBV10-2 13 CASRAGTAYGQYF TGCGCCAGCAGGGCCGGGACAGCCTATGGGCAGTACTTC
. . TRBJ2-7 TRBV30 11 CAWTLRGEQYF TGTGCCTGGACTCTCAGGGGCGAGCAGTACTTC
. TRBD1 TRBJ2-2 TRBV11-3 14 CASSSGTDTGELFF TGTGCCAGCAGCTCCGGGACAGACACCGGGGAGCTGTTTTTT
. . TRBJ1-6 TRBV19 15 CASSPKDKSHSPLHF TGTGCCAGTAGTCCGAAGGACAAGTCGCACTCACCCCTCCACTTT
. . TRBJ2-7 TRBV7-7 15 CASSLNRESSYEQYF TGTGCCAGCAGCTTAAACAGGGAGAGCTCCTACGAGCAGTACTTC
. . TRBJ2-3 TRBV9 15 CASSPGQPSTDTQYF TGTGCCAGCAGCCCAGGACAGCCGAGCACAGATACGCAGTATTTT
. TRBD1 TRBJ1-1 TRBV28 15 CASSQTGGANTEAFF TGTGCCAGCAGCCAGACAGGGGGCGCGAACACTGAAGCTTTCTTT
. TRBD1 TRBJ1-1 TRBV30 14 CAWKGRGSTTEAFF TGTGCCTGGAAAGGCAGGGGGTCGACCACTGAAGCTTTCTTT
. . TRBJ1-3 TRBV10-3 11 CAIHSGNTIYF TGTGCCATTCACTCTGGAAACACCATATATTTT
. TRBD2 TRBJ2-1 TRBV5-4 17 CASSLTSGRISYNEQFF TGTGCCAGCAGCTTGACTAGCGGGAGGATCTCCTACAATGAGCAGTTCTTC
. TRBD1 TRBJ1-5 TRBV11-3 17 CASSPRTKGASNQPQHF TGTGCCAGCAGCCCACGAACAAAGGGGGCGAGCAATCAGCCCCAGCATTTT
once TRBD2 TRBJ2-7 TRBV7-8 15 CASSLVSGGNYEQYF TGTGCCAGCAGCTTAGTTAGCGGGGGAAACTACGAGCAGTACTTC
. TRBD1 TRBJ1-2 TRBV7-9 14 CASSPGQTNYGYTF TGTGCCAGCAGCCCGGGACAGACTAACTATGGCTACACCTTC
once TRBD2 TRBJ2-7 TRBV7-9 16 CASSLIAGVSSYEQYF TGTGCCAGCAGCTTAATAGCGGGAGTGAGCTCCTACGAGCAGTACTTC
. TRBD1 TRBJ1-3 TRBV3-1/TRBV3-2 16 CASSTKTGRGGNTIYF TGTGCCAGCAGCACGAAGACAGGGCGGGGTGGAAACACCATATATTTT
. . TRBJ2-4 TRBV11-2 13 CASRGTGIYIQYF TGTGCCAGCAGGGGAACAGGGATTTACATTCAGTACTTC
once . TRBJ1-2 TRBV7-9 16 CASSPTPEGRSYGYTF TGTGCCAGCAGCCCGACACCCGAGGGGAGGTCCTATGGCTACACCTTC
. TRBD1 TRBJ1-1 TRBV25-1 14 CASSEEGANTEAFF TGTGCCAGCAGTGAAGAGGGGGCGAACACTGAAGCTTTCTTT
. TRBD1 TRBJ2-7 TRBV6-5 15 CASSLYSTGFYEQYF TGTGCCAGCAGCCTCTATTCGACAGGGTTCTACGAGCAGTACTTC
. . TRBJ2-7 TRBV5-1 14 CASSFQAASYEQYF TGCGCCAGCAGCTTCCAGGCCGCCTCCTACGAGCAGTACTTC
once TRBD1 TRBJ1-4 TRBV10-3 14 CAISDGTENEKLFF TGTGCCATCAGTGACGGGACAGAAAATGAAAAACTGTTTTTT
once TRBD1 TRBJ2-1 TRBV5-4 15 CASSLDQGAYNEQFF TGTGCCAGCAGCTTGGATCAGGGGGCTTACAATGAGCAGTTCTTC
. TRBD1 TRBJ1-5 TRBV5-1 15 CASSLGGQGNQPQHF TGCGCCAGCAGCTTGGGGGGACAGGGAAATCAGCCCCAGCATTTT
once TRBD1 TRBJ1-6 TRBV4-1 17 CASSHRMKQGANSPLHF TGCGCCAGCAGCCACCGAATGAAACAGGGGGCTAATTCACCCCTCCACTTT
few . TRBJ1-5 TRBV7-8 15 CASSGTGRVNQPQHF TGTGCCAGCAGCGGTACCGGGAGAGTTAATCAGCCCCAGCATTTT
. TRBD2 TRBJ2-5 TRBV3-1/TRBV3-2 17 CASSQDHTSGWGETQYF TGTGCCAGCAGCCAAGATCATACTAGCGGGTGGGGTGAGACCCAGTACTTC
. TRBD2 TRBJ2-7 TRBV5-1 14 CASSLVGGAYEQYF TGCGCCAGCAGCTTGGTTGGGGGGGCCTACGAGCAGTACTTC
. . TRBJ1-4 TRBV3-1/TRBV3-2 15 CASSQDPGSDEKLFF TGTGCCAGCAGCCAAGATCCCGGGTCGGATGAAAAACTGTTTTTT
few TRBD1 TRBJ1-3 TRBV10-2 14 CASSNRGLGNTIYF TGCGCCAGCAGTAACAGGGGATTAGGAAACACCATATATTTT
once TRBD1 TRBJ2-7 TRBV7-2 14 CASSYWTGTYEQYF TGTGCCAGCAGCTACTGGACAGGGACCTACGAGCAGTACTTC
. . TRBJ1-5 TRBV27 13 CASSRTGIQPQHF TGTGCCAGCAGTCGAACAGGGATCCAGCCCCAGCATTTT
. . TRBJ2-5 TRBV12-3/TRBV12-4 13 CASSLQGRETQYF TGTGCCAGCAGTTTACAGGGTCGGGAGACCCAGTACTTC
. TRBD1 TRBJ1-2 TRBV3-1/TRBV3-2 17 CASSQDISGGTGDGYTF TGTGCCAGCAGCCAAGATATTAGTGGCGGGACAGGAGATGGCTACACCTTC
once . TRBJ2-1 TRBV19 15 CASSIDRSVTTGQFF TGTGCCAGTAGTATAGACCGTTCGGTGACAACAGGGCAGTTCTTC
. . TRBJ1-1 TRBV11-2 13 CASSLSGNTEAFF TGTGCCAGCAGCTTGTCAGGAAACACTGAAGCTTTCTTT
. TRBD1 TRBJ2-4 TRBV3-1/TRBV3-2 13 CASSRQGADIQYF TGTGCCAGCAGCCGGCAGGGGGCTGACATTCAGTACTTC
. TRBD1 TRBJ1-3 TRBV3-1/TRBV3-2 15 CASSQGRDSGNTIYF TGTGCCAGCAGCCAAGGGCGGGACAGTGGAAACACCATATATTTT
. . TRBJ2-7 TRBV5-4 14 CASSLQVSPYEQYF TGTGCCAGCAGCTTACAGGTCTCTCCCTACGAGCAGTACTTC
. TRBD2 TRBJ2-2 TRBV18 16 CASSKAGGQNTGELFF TGTGCCAGCTCGAAAGCGGGGGGGCAAAACACCGGGGAGCTGTTTTTT
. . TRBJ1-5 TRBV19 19 CASSIVASDTLGSNQPQHF TGTGCCAGTAGTATAGTCGCCTCGGACACCCTGGGGAGCAATCAGCCCCAGCATTTT
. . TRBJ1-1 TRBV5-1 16 CASSLGSPRVNTEAFF TGCGCCAGCAGCTTGGGTTCTCCTAGAGTGAACACTGAAGCTTTCTTT
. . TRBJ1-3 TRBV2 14 CASILDSSGNTIYF TGTGCCAGCATTCTGGACAGCTCTGGAAACACCATATATTTT
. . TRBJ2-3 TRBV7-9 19 CASSSSRAGRPTTADTQYF TGTGCCAGCAGCTCCTCGAGGGCTGGGCGCCCCACGACCGCAGATACGCAGTATTTT
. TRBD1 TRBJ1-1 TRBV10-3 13 CAIRGTANTEAFF TGTGCCATCAGGGGGACAGCGAACACTGAAGCTTTCTTT
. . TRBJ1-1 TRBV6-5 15 CASSYSRGLGTEAFF TGTGCCAGCAGTTACTCGCGGGGACTCGGAACTGAAGCTTTCTTT
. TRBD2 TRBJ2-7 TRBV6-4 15 CASSPLAGGDYEQYF TGTGCCAGCAGTCCACTAGCGGGAGGGGACTACGAGCAGTACTTC
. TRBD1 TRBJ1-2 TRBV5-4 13 CAYVMDRAYGYTF TGTGCCTACGTGATGGACAGGGCCTATGGCTACACCTTC
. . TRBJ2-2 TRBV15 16 CATSRDRYSNTGELFF TGTGCCACCAGCAGAGATCGGTACTCGAACACCGGGGAGCTGTTTTTT